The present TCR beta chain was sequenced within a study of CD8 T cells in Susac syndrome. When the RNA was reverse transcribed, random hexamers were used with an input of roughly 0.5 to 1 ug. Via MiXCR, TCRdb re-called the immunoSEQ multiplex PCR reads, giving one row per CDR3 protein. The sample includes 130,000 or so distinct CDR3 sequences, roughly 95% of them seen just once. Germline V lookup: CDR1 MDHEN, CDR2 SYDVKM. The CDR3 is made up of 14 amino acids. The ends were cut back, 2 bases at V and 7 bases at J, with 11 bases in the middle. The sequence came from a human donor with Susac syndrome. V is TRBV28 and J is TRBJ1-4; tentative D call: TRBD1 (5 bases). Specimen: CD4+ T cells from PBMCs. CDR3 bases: TGTGCCAGCAGTTTAAGGGGATTGGGTGAAAAACTGTTTTTT. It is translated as CASSLRGLGEKLFF.